Listed here are 29 T cell receptor beta chains from one sample, sequenced in a study of T-cell reconstitution after alpha-beta-depleted transplantation in children. It was with unique molecular identifiers that the TCRbeta library was prepared. TCRdb reprocessed the PCR reads via MiXCR and lists one record per CDR3 protein. The table shows some 80,000 distinct CDR3 sequences, with 18% occurring only once. This sample comprised PBMCs, mostly from graft donor cells, obtained 360 days after TCRalphabeta/CD19-depleted stem cell transplant. All receptors come from a male patient aged 2 to 10 who had a stem cell transplant for acute lymphoblastic leukemia, so the T cells may come from the graft donor.

In this sample, this clonotype turned up a few times. V is TRBV3-1 and J is TRBJ2-4; TRBD1 aligns across 8 bases. CDR1 and CDR2 (germline): LGHDT, YNNKEL (reference sequence). The junction had 2 bases not matched to a gene; V was cut back by 3 bases and J by 1 base. The CDR3 contains 15 residues. The CDR3, as DNA: TGTGCCAGCAGCCATCAGGGGGCCGCCAAAAACATTCAGTACTTC. Its translation: CASSHQGAAKNIQYF.

The J gene is TRBJ1-2, the V gene TRBV5-5; the match to TRBD1 covers 7 bases. This CDR3 comprises 14 residues. V lost 6 bases, J lost 4 bases, and 9 bases stayed unmatched. In germline, CDR1 is SGHKS, CDR2 YYEKEE (reference sequence). The CDR3 region has the DNA TGTGCCAGCATCTCGACAGGGAAGGGCTATGGCTACACCTTC. Its protein product is CASISTGKGYGYTF.

V and J are TRBV7-9 and TRBJ2-2; TRBD1 might be the D (5 bases). Germline CDR1 is SEHNR and CDR2 is FQNEAQ (reference sequence). The CDR3 runs to 13 residues. Trimming cost V 5 bases and J 6 bases, with 10 bases left between them. The CDR3 protein is CASSKTGPGELFF. CDR3 bases: TGTGCCAGCAGCAAAACAGGCCCCGGGGAGCTGTTTTTT.

At least ten counts were recorded for this clonotype. This chain uses TRBV13 with TRBJ2-1; D might be TRBD1 or TRBD2, each matching 5 bases. This CDR3 has 16 residues. Between the trimmed V and J ends, which lost 5 bases and 3 bases, there was a span of 17 bases. Germline-derived CDR1 and CDR2 are PRHDT and FYEKMQ (reference sequence). CDR3 loop: CASSPREGTFYNEQFF. CDR3 sequence (DNA): TGTGCCAGCAGCCCACGAGAGGGGACCTTCTACAATGAGCAGTTCTTC. Complete variable domain (other parts from reference TRBV13 and TRBJ2-1): AAGVIQSPRHLIKEKRETATLKCYPIPRHDTVYWYQQGPGQDPQFLISFYEKMQSDKGSIPDRFSAQQFSDYHSELNMSSLELGDSALYFCASSPREGTFYNEQFFGPGTRLTVL.

The chain carries TRBV4-1 and TRBJ1-2; D gene ambiguous. There are 15 residues in the CDR3. Germline CDR1 and CDR2: MGHRA and YSYEKL. V lost 2 bases to trimming and J lost 2 bases, with 12 bases between them. The CDR3 is CASSQTLLTNYGYTF. Written as DNA, the CDR3 is TGCGCCAGCAGCCAAACGCTGCTAACCAACTATGGCTACACCTTC.

This chain connects TRBV12-3 or TRBV12-4 to TRBJ2-2, with a tentative D call TRBD2 (6 bases). With 7 bases removed from V and 0 bases from J, the gap between germline ends came to 12 bases. The CDR3 length is 15 residues. In nucleotides, the CDR3 is TGTGCCAGCAATTCTAGGACTACGAACACCGGGGAGCTGTTTTTT. It is translated as CASNSRTTNTGELFF.

This clonotype was recorded at least ten times. The genes are TRBV2 and TRBJ2-1; D tentatively fits TRBD1 or TRBD2 (6 bases each). V was trimmed by 5 bases and J by 3 bases, leaving 17 bases between them. The CDR3 length is 16 residues. Germline V gene sequence: CDR1 SNHLY, CDR2 FYNNEI. In DNA form, the CDR3 reads TGTGCCAGCAGTCTACGGCCGGGGGCGGGCTACAATGAGCAGTTCTTC. The encoded protein is CASSLRPGAGYNEQFF.

The V and J genes are TRBV5-1 and TRBJ2-1; TRBD1 matches at 9 bases. This CDR3 spans 15 amino acids. CDR1 and CDR2 (germline): SGHRS, YFSETQ. V lost 1 base and J lost 4; bases outside the gene matches: 3. In DNA, the CDR3 is TGCGCCAGCAGCTTGTCCGGGACAGGGTACAATGAGCAGTTCTTC. It encodes CASSLSGTGYNEQFF.

The rearrangement joins TRBV2 to TRBJ1-5; D is ambiguous. Germline V gene lookup returns CDR1 SNHLY and CDR2 FYNNEI. The V end lost 4 bases, the J end lost 11 bases, and 18 bases lay between the germline ends. CDR3 length: 14 residues. The CDR3 DNA reads as TGTGCCAGCAGTGTAGGCCAGCTTCCTGCGGCCCAGCATTTT. The encoded protein is CASSVGQLPAAQHF. The full variable domain, rest sourced from reference TRBV2 and TRBJ1-5, is EPEVTQTPSHQVTQMGQEVILRCVPISNHLYFYWYRQILGQKVEFLVSFYNNEISEKSEIFDDQFSVERPDGSNFTLKIRSTKLEDSAMYFCASSVGQLPAAQHFGDGTRLSIL.

The chain combines TRBV3-1 with TRBJ1-1; 7 bases fit TRBD1. V was pared by 3 bases and J by 1 base, with 5 bases of the junction left unmatched. Germline V gene lookup returns CDR1 LGHDT and CDR2 YNNKEL (reference sequence). The CDR3 runs to 15 residues. The CDR3, as DNA: TGTGCCAGCAGCCACCGGACAGGTTCGAACACTGAAGCTTTCTTT. As protein: CASSHRTGSNTEAFF.

The V gene is TRBV4-1, the J gene TRBJ1-1; a possible D gene is TRBD1 (6 bases). The CDR3 is 14 amino acids. V lost 3 bases, J lost 1 base, and 9 bases lay in between. Germline loops: CDR1 MGHRA, CDR2 YSYEKL. The chain's CDR3 is CASSHLGQNTEAFF. The CDR3 DNA reads TGCGCCAGCAGCCACCTGGGACAGAACACTGAAGCTTTCTTT.

This clonotype was seen a handful of times. The V gene is TRBV6-5, the J gene TRBJ1-1, with unresolved D. CDR1 is MNHEY, CDR2 SVGAGI, per germline. The V end was cut by 6 bases, the J end by 0 bases, with 11 bases between. The CDR3 extends over 14 amino acids. The CDR3 DNA follows: TGTGCCAGCAGATATGACACCATGAACACTGAAGCTTTCTTT. As protein: CASRYDTMNTEAFF.

This chain uses TRBV21-1 with TRBJ2-3. TRBV21-1 is a pseudogene locus. This CDR3 is 17 amino acids long. The CDR3 spells CASSKALCETVTDTQYF. The CDR3, as DNA: TGTGCCAGCAGCAAAGCGCTTTGCGAGACTGTCACAGATACGCAGTATTTT.

This clonotype was detected a few times. V usage is TRBV11-2 and J usage is TRBJ1-3, with D unclear. The germline gives CDR1 SGHAT, CDR2 FQNNGV. The CDR3 is 14 amino acids. Trimming took off 3 bases at V and 4 bases at J, with 10 bases between the two ends. The CDR3 sequence: CASSFLGAGNTIYF. CDR3 DNA sequence: TGTGCCAGCAGCTTCTTGGGCGCCGGAAACACCATATATTTT.

The chain's CDR3 is CASSYSQGPHEQYF. CDR3 nucleotides: TGTGCCAGCAGTTACTCACAGGGGCCCCACGAGCAGTACTTC. The genes are TRBV6-5 and TRBJ2-7; TRBD1 matches at 7 bases. This CDR3 contains 14 residues. The germline V gene has CDR1 MNHEY and CDR2 SVGAGI. Germline trimming cut 0 bases from V and 5 bases from J; bases unmatched to any gene: 4.

The V and J genes are TRBV20-1 and TRBJ2-7, with a possible D match to TRBD2 (5 bases). The CDR3 covers 13 residues. V was cut by 6 bases and J by 5 bases, with 17 bases left in between. Germline CDR1 and CDR2: DFQATT and SNEGSKA (reference sequence). The CDR3 reads CSAEDLILHEQYF. DNA for the CDR3: TGCAGTGCGGAGGACCTAATACTGCACGAGCAGTACTTC.

The genes are TRBV5-1 and TRBJ2-3; D assignment may be TRBD1 or TRBD2 (5 bases each). Germline loops: CDR1 SGHRS, CDR2 YFSETQ. Trimming left V 0 bases short and J 0 bases short, with 5 bases between. The CDR3 is 14 residues long. The CDR3 region is CASSLGDSTDTQYF. CDR3 sequence (DNA): TGCGCCAGCAGCTTGGGGGACAGCACAGATACGCAGTATTTT.

This rearrangement joins TRBV4-1 to TRBJ2-1; 9 positions match TRBD2. CDR3 length equals 16 residues. Germline trimming cut 4 bases from V and 7 bases from J; bases unmatched to any gene: 11. Germline V gives CDR1 MGHRA, CDR2 YSYEKL. CDR3 in DNA: TGCGCCAGCAGCCCTTGGGTAGCGGGAGTAAGTAATGAGCAGTTCTTC. The encoded protein is CASSPWVAGVSNEQFF.

The chain recombines TRBV5-4 with TRBJ1-2; D perhaps matches TRBD1 (5 bases). This CDR3 is built from 16 residues. The V gene's germline CDR1 is SGHNT and CDR2 YYREEE (reference sequence). The V gene lost 0 bases and the J gene lost 8 bases, with 20 bases spanning the gap. The CDR3 DNA is TGTGCCAGCAGCTTGGCCGGGGTCAGAGGCAGGGTGGGCTACACCTTC. This translates into CASSLAGVRGRVGYTF.

This chain joins TRBV5-1 and TRBJ2-7; D is perhaps TRBD1 or TRBD2 (7 bases each). The CDR3 has 18 residues. Looked up from germline, CDR1 is SGHRS and CDR2 is YFSETQ. V gave up 1 base and J gave up 6 bases, with 26 bases separating them. The CDR3 sequence: CASSLRGLDAGVLGEQYF. The CDR3 DNA follows: TGCGCCAGCAGCTTGAGGGGGCTAGACGCGGGAGTTCTTGGCGAGCAGTACTTC.

The V call is TRBV24-1, the J call TRBJ1-5, with D maybe TRBD1 (6 bases). The CDR3 length is 13 residues. Germline V gene data show CDR1 as KGHDR and CDR2 as SFDVKD. Trimming cost V 10 bases and J 11 bases, with 20 bases left between them. This CDR3 is CATQEGGARTQHF. The CDR3 coding sequence is TGTGCCACACAAGAGGGGGGGGCGCGGACCCAGCATTTT.

This clonotype was detected a few times. The V and J genes are TRBV12-3 or TRBV12-4 and TRBJ2-3; no firm D call. With 0 bases removed from V and 1 base from J, the gap between germline ends came to 14 bases. This CDR3 has 17 residues. CDR3: CASSLAFRDTGTDTQYF. CDR3 coding DNA: TGTGCCAGCAGTTTAGCGTTTCGAGACACGGGCACAGATACGCAGTATTTT.

The chain carries TRBV11-3 and TRBJ2-7; D may be TRBD1 (5 bases). Germline CDR1 and CDR2: SGHNT and YENEEA. V lost 8 bases to trimming and J lost 0 bases, with 14 bases between them. The CDR3 runs 14 residues. CDR3 sequence: CASRKGAYSYEQYF. The CDR3 DNA sequence: TGTGCCAGCCGTAAAGGGGCCTACTCCTACGAGCAGTACTTC.

The CDR3 nucleotides read TGTGCCAGCAGCCCAGATCGCCCACCCTACGAGCAGTACTTC. This gives the protein CASSPDRPPYEQYF. The chain is built from TRBV7-9 and TRBJ2-7, with no clear D. Trimming removed 5 bases from V and 2 bases from J, with 13 bases in between. Germline loops: CDR1 SEHNR, CDR2 FQNEAQ (reference sequence). The CDR3 contains 14 residues.

The V and J genes are TRBV10-3 and TRBJ1-6; D not resolved. The CDR3 covers 13 residues. V lost 6 bases, J lost 10 bases, and 13 bases lay in between. CDR1 and CDR2 (germline): ENHRY, SYGVKD. In DNA form, the CDR3 reads TGTGCCATCAGGTCCCGAACGGGCTCACCCCTCCACTTT. This translates into CAIRSRTGSPLHF.

This rearrangement joins TRBV25-1 to TRBJ1-5; D is uncertain. Trimming stripped 1 base from V and 3 bases from J, with 7 bases between. Germline CDR1 is MGHDK and CDR2 is SYGVNS. This CDR3 is built from 14 residues. Here the CDR3 DNA reads TGTGCCAGCAGTGAATCGAACGCCAATCAGCCCCAGCATTTT. Encoded protein: CASSESNANQPQHF.

The genes are TRBV10-1 and TRBJ1-1; perhaps TRBD1 as D (6 bases). V was cut by 5 bases and J by 0 bases, with 19 bases left in between. This CDR3 has 17 amino acids. Germline V gene data show CDR1 as WNHNN and CDR2 as SYGVQD (reference sequence). The CDR3 nucleotides read TGCGCCAGCAGTCGACAGGCGATTCCCTTTATGAACACTGAAGCTTTCTTT. As protein: CASSRQAIPFMNTEAFF.

In its sample, this clonotype was seen a few times. This sequence joins TRBV20-1 and TRBJ2-7; a possible D gene is TRBD1 (5 bases). The CDR3 is made up of 15 amino acids. CDR1 is DFQATT, CDR2 SNEGSKA, per germline (reference sequence). Trimming stripped 0 bases from V and 4 bases from J, with 16 bases between. The CDR3: CSARDLTGPGYEQYF. DNA for the CDR3: TGCAGTGCTAGAGACCTTACAGGCCCCGGGTACGAGCAGTACTTC.

The chain carries TRBV7-9 and TRBJ1-4, with a weak D call TRBD1 (5 bases). The CDR3 consists of 13 residues. From germline, CDR1 is SEHNR and CDR2 FQNEAQ (reference sequence). V was shortened by 8 bases and J by 10 bases, with 17 bases between the two germline ends. The chain's CDR3 is CASGRGGRGKLFF. The CDR3 nucleotides are TGTGCCAGCGGTAGGGGCGGTCGAGGAAAACTGTTTTTT.